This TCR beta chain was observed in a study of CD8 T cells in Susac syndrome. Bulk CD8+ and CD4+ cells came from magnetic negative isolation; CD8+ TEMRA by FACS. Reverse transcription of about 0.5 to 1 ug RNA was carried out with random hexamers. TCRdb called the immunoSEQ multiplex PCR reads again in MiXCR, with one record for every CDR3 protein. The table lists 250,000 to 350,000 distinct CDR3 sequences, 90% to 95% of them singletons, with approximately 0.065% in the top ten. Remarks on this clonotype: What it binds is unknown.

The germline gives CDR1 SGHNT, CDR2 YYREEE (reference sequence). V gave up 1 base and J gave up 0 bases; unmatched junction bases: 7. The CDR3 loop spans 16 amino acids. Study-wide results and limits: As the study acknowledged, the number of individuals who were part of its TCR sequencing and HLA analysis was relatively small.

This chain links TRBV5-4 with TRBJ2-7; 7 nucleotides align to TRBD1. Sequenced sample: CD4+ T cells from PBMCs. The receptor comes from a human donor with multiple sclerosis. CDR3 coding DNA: TGTGCCAGCAGCTTGCCGGGACAGTCCCTCTCCTACGAGCAGTACTTC. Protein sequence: CASSLPGQSLSYEQYF.